This TCR beta chain was identified in a study of cytomegalovirus exposure and HLA in healthy donors. PCR amplification relied on 60 Vbeta primers (plus 13 Jbeta primers). As originally analysed: Later work found roughly 80 million unique TCR beta chains, with approximately 12 million shared. The data were produced by immunoSEQ multiplex PCR, yet TCRdb's version contains in-frame clones alone and is incomplete. V, J and clone size derive from that table, while D and trimming were established from the DNA sequence. The data hold 100,000 to 150,000 clones, with more than 65% observed a single time. CDR1 SGHAT and CDR2 FQNNGV come from the germline V gene. This CDR3 has 14 residues. Trimming shortened V by 1 base and J by 2 bases, and 6 bases separated the two germline ends.

The receptor was derived from a woman in her 40s in good health and CMV-seropositive. This chain uses TRBV11-2 with TRBJ1-3, with D unclear. Sequenced: PBMCs. CDR3 sequence reads: CASSLAVTGNTIYF. The CDR3 nucleotides are TGTGCCAGCAGCTTAGCAGTGACTGGAAACACCATATATTTT.